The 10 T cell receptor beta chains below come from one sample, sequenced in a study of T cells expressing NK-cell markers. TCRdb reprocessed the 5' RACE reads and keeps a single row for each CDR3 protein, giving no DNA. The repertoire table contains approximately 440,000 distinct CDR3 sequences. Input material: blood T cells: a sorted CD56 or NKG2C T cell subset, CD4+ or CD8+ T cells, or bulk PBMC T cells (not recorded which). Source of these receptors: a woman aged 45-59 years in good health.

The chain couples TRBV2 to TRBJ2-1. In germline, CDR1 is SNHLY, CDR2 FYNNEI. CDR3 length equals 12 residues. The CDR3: CASREGRPKKFF.

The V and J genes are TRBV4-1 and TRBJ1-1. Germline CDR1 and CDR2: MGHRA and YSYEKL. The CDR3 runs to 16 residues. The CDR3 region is CASSQAPDVMGTEAFF.

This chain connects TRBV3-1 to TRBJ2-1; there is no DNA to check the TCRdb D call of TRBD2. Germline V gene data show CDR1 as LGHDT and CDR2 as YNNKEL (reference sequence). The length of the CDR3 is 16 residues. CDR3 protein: CASSQRGLAGGSEQFF.

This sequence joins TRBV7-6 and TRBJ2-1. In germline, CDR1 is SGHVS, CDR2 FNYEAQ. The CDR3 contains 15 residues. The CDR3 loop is CASSPGTDSYNEQFF.

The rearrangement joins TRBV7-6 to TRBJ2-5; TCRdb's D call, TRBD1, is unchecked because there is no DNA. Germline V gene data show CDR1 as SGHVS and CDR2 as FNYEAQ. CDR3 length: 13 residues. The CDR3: CASSSATGVGQYF.

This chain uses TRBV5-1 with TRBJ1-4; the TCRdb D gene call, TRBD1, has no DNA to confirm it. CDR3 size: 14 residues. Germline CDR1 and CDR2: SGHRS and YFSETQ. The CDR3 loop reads CASSIDAQTQKLFF.

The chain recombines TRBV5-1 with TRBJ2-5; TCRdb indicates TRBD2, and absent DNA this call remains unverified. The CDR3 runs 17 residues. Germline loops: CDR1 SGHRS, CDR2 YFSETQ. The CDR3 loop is CASRMGFARAEQETQYF.

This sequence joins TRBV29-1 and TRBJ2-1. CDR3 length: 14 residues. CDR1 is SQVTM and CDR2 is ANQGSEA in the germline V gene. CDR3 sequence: CSVELMESYNEQFF.

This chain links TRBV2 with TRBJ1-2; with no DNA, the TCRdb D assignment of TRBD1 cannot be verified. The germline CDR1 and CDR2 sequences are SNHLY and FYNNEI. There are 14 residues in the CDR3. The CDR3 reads CASSRPGSNYGYTF.

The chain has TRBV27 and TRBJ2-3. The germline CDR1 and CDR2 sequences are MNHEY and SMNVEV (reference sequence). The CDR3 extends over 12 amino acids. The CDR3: CASSLTPDTQYF.